A selection of T cell receptor beta chains follows, all from one sample in a study of blood T cell repertoires in COVID-19. The data were produced by immunoSEQ multiplex PCR, yet TCRdb's version contains in-frame clones alone and is incomplete. The sample contains 55,000 to 75,000 clones, 82% of which appear only once. The source material was peripheral blood. Receptor source: a man older than 75 with active COVID-19. CDR3s include the opening cysteine and the closing phenylalanine or tryptophan. A D gene is named only where the DNA matches it firmly. Size is omitted from some rows. Given values are once, few, many or a class for expanded clones.

abundance | j_gene | v_gene | d_gene | CDR3aa | CDR3nt
. | TRBJ2-2 | TRBV13 | . | CASRRTEQTGELFF | TGTGCCAGCAGACGTACAGAGCAAACCGGGGAGCTGTTTTTT
. | TRBJ1-1 | TRBV7-9 | . | CASSLAGGTSGYSTEAFF | TGTGCCAGCAGCTTAGCGGGGGGAACGAGTGGCTACAGCACTGAAGCTTTCTTT
. | TRBJ2-2 | TRBV7-9 | . | CASSLVRRGNTGELFF | TGTGCCAGCAGCTTAGTACGGCGGGGAAACACCGGGGAGCTGTTTTTT
. | TRBJ2-3 | TRBV7-9 | TRBD2 | CASSRLAGGEDTQYF | TGTGCCAGCAGCCGACTAGCGGGAGGAGAAGATACGCAGTATTTT
few | TRBJ2-2 | TRBV7-9 | TRBD1 | CASSFGTANTGELFF | TGTGCCAGCAGCTTCGGGACAGCCAACACCGGGGAGCTGTTTTTT
. | TRBJ2-2 | TRBV5-1 | TRBD2 | CASSRALGTSGRGGELFF | TGCGCCAGCAGCCGAGCCCTCGGGACTAGCGGGAGAGGCGGGGAGCTGTTTTTT
few | TRBJ1-1 | TRBV11-1 | . | CASSHRRGNTEAFF | TGTGCCAGCAGCCATCGGCGAGGGAACACTGAAGCTTTCTTT
. | TRBJ1-2 | TRBV2 | TRBD1 | CASIKDRGSGYTF | TGTGCCAGCATCAAAGACAGGGGGAGCGGCTACACCTTC
few | TRBJ2-3 | TRBV19 | TRBD2 | CASTRDYTSTDTQYF | TGTGCCAGTACCCGGGACTACACTAGCACAGATACGCAGTATTTT
. | TRBJ1-5 | TRBV6-5 | . | CASRGTHNQPQHF | TGTGCCAGCAGAGGGACACACAATCAGCCCCAGCATTTT
few | TRBJ2-1 | TRBV9 | TRBD2 | CATGGGLSYNEQFF | TGTGCCACCGGGGGGGGCCTCTCCTACAATGAGCAGTTCTTC
. | TRBJ2-5 | TRBV2 | TRBD2 | CASSGRSGKGQETQYF | TGTGCCAGCAGTGGTCGTAGCGGGAAAGGGCAAGAGACCCAGTACTTC
. | TRBJ1-6 | TRBV7-2 | TRBD1 | CASSGRQGANSPLHF | TGTGCCAGCAGCGGACGACAGGGGGCCAATTCACCCCTCCACTTT
few | TRBJ2-5 | TRBV19 | TRBD1 | CASSIPGRGLSETQYF | TGTGCCAGTAGTATACCTGGCAGGGGGCTCTCGGAGACCCAGTACTTC
. | TRBJ1-3 | TRBV5-5 | . | CASSLAGQSGNTIYF | TGTGCCAGCAGCTTGGCGGGTCAATCTGGAAACACCATATATTTT
. | TRBJ2-3 | TRBV20-1 | . | CSASRGTVKTDTQYF | TGCAGTGCTAGTCGCGGGACAGTGAAGACAGATACGCAGTATTTT
. | TRBJ1-1 | TRBV11-3 | . | CASSPEGNTEAFF | TGTGCCAGCAGCCCAGAGGGGAACACTGAAGCTTTCTTT
. | TRBJ1-2 | TRBV4-2 | . | CASSQGEGNYGYTF | TGTGCCAGCAGCCAAGGGGAGGGAAACTATGGCTACACCTTC
once | TRBJ1-1 | TRBV5-1 | . | CASSLYASGNTEAFF | TGCGCCAGCAGCTTGTATGCGAGTGGGAACACTGAAGCTTTCTTT
. | TRBJ1-1 | TRBV6-2/TRBV6-3 | . | CASGYYPRAFF | TGTGCCAGCGGCTACTACCCTAGGGCTTTCTTT
. | TRBJ2-5 | TRBV7-2 | TRBD2 | CASSLGLAGTQETQYF | TGTGCCAGCAGCCTGGGACTAGCGGGGACCCAAGAGACCCAGTACTTC
. | TRBJ1-5 | TRBV2 | . | CASTRQTSNQPQHF | TGTGCCAGCACCCGACAGACTAGCAATCAGCCCCAGCATTTT
once | TRBJ1-4 | TRBV3-1/TRBV3-2 | . | CASSQAQATNEKLFF | TGTGCCAGCAGCCAGGCACAAGCAACTAATGAAAAACTGTTTTTT
. | TRBJ2-1 | TRBV7-6 | TRBD2 | CASSLGSGGYNEQFF | TGTGCCAGCAGCTTAGGGAGCGGGGGTTACAATGAGCAGTTCTTC
. | TRBJ1-1 | TRBV24-1 | . | CATRAEQGHNTEAFF | TGTGCCACGAGGGCAGAACAGGGCCATAACACTGAAGCTTTCTTT
. | TRBJ1-6 | TRBV6-6 | TRBD1 | CASSTVDRGNSPLHF | TGTGCCAGCAGTACCGTAGACAGGGGGAATTCACCCCTCCACTTT
. | TRBJ2-3 | TRBV6-2/TRBV6-3 | TRBD2 | CASSYLAEYLDTQYF | TGTGCCAGCAGTTACCTAGCGGAGTATCTAGATACGCAGTATTTT
. | TRBJ2-2 | TRBV5-5 | TRBD1 | CASSSGQGPGELFF | TGTGCCAGCAGCTCGGGACAGGGGCCCGGGGAGCTGTTTTTT
. | TRBJ2-3 | TRBV5-4 | TRBD2 | CASSSPSGGGRTDTQYF | TGTGCCAGCAGCTCCCCATCGGGGGGGGGTCGCACAGATACGCAGTATTTT
. | TRBJ1-1 | TRBV28 | TRBD1 | CASSSWTGGINTEAFF | TGTGCCAGCAGTTCGTGGACAGGGGGCATTAACACTGAAGCTTTCTTT